The clone carrying this T cell receptor (beta chain) was counted between two and nine times. Its cognate antigen is unknown. These data are taken from a study of post-analysis software for immune sequencing data. Study summary: Relapsing-remitting, secondary progressive and progressive-relapsing multiple sclerosis courses were included.

TCR beta cDNA libraries included unique molecular identifiers. TCRdb recomputed calls from the PCR reads with MiXCR, one row per CDR3 protein. The data contain some 800,000 distinct CDR3 sequences, about half of them singletons. General observations from the study: Controls showed significantly higher normalized Chao1 diversity than did multiple sclerosis patients.

This clonotype originated in a girl between 5 and 17 years old with multiple sclerosis. The sample taken for sequencing was blood.

CDR3 nucleotide sequence: TGTGCCAGCAGTACACCTAGGGACAGGGTCCACGAGCAGTACTTC. Translated, it gives CASSTPRDRVHEQYF. The V call is TRBV11-2, the J call TRBJ2-7; TRBD1 matches 9 bases. The CDR3 contains 15 residues. Germline-derived CDR1 and CDR2 are SGHAT and FQNNGV. Trimming took 6 bases from V and 5 from J; bases not matched to a gene: 11.